This is a list of T cell receptor beta chains from one sample in a study of blood T cell repertoires in COVID-19. The method was immunoSEQ multiplex PCR; TCRdb's version includes in-frame clones alone and lacks a portion of them. The sample consists of some 200,000 clones, 70% to 90% of them appearing once. Sequencing was performed on peripheral blood. All receptors come from a woman aged 18 to 35 who had recovered from COVID-19. Both conserved end residues are part of each CDR3. Fields, in order: clone size, J gene, V gene, D gene, CDR3 protein, CDR3 DNA. The D gene is left open where the match is weak. Clone size is stated in some rows and not others, as once, few, many or a class when expanded.

clone_size: .; j_call: TRBJ1-6; v_call: TRBV19; d_call: TRBD1; cdr3_aa: CASRTGTVNSPLHF; cdr3_nt: TGTGCCAGTAGAACCGGGACAGTAAATTCACCCCTCCACTTT
clone_size: once; j_call: TRBJ1-1; v_call: TRBV30; d_call: TRBD1; cdr3_aa: CAWSTGGVSEAFF; cdr3_nt: TGTGCCTGGAGTACAGGGGGCGTCTCTGAAGCTTTCTTT
clone_size: .; j_call: TRBJ2-2; v_call: TRBV21-1; d_call: .; cdr3_aa: CALLRGNTGELFF; cdr3_nt: TGTGCCCTCCTCCGAGGGAACACCGGGGAGCTGTTTTTT
clone_size: .; j_call: TRBJ2-1; v_call: TRBV2; d_call: TRBD2; cdr3_aa: CASTPSGRDSYNEQFF; cdr3_nt: TGTGCCAGCACCCCAAGCGGGAGGGATTCCTACAATGAGCAGTTCTTC
clone_size: once; j_call: TRBJ2-1; v_call: TRBV3-1/TRBV3-2; d_call: TRBD1; cdr3_aa: CASSQITGGPYNEQFF; cdr3_nt: TGTGCCAGCAGCCAGATTACAGGGGGCCCCTACAATGAGCAGTTCTTC
clone_size: .; j_call: TRBJ2-1; v_call: TRBV11-2; d_call: TRBD2; cdr3_aa: CASSFASGRSSYNEQFF; cdr3_nt: TGTGCCAGCAGCTTCGCGAGCGGGAGGTCCTCCTACAATGAGCAGTTCTTC
clone_size: .; j_call: TRBJ1-1; v_call: TRBV11-2; d_call: TRBD1; cdr3_aa: CASSLGTEYTEAFF; cdr3_nt: TGTGCCAGCAGCCTCGGGACAGAATACACTGAAGCTTTCTTT
clone_size: .; j_call: TRBJ1-2; v_call: TRBV19; d_call: TRBD1; cdr3_aa: CASSYSDRGLGGYTF; cdr3_nt: TGTGCCAGTAGCTATTCCGACAGGGGGCTTGGAGGCTACACCTTC
clone_size: .; j_call: TRBJ1-1; v_call: TRBV7-3; d_call: TRBD1; cdr3_aa: CASSSVTGTYTEAFF; cdr3_nt: TGTGCCAGCAGCTCGGTGACAGGGACCTACACTGAAGCTTTCTTT
clone_size: .; j_call: TRBJ1-2; v_call: TRBV3-1/TRBV3-2; d_call: TRBD1; cdr3_aa: CASSRRGQGNYGYTF; cdr3_nt: TGTGCCAGCAGCCGCCGTGGACAGGGGAACTATGGCTACACCTTC
clone_size: .; j_call: TRBJ2-3; v_call: TRBV5-1; d_call: .; cdr3_aa: CASTLASPKDTQYF; cdr3_nt: TGCGCCAGCACTTTAGCGAGTCCCAAGGATACGCAGTATTTT
clone_size: .; j_call: TRBJ2-3; v_call: TRBV11-2; d_call: TRBD1; cdr3_aa: CASRWDRAGNTQYF; cdr3_nt: TGTGCCAGCAGATGGGACAGGGCCGGAAATACGCAGTATTTT
clone_size: .; j_call: TRBJ2-1; v_call: TRBV12-3/TRBV12-4; d_call: TRBD2; cdr3_aa: CATLAGEVNEQFF; cdr3_nt: TGTGCCACACTAGCGGGAGAAGTCAATGAGCAGTTCTTC
clone_size: .; j_call: TRBJ2-6; v_call: TRBV3-1/TRBV3-2; d_call: TRBD2; cdr3_aa: CASSQGGTSSGANVLTF; cdr3_nt: TGTGCCAGCAGCCAAGGAGGGACTAGCTCTGGGGCCAACGTCCTGACTTTC
clone_size: .; j_call: TRBJ1-1; v_call: TRBV12-3/TRBV12-4; d_call: .; cdr3_aa: CASSPVANTEAFF; cdr3_nt: TGTGCCAGCAGTCCAGTCGCAAACACTGAAGCTTTCTTT
clone_size: .; j_call: TRBJ2-3; v_call: TRBV9; d_call: .; cdr3_aa: CASSVGREVSTDTQYF; cdr3_nt: TGTGCCAGCAGCGTAGGCAGGGAGGTTAGCACAGATACGCAGTATTTT
clone_size: once; j_call: TRBJ2-1; v_call: TRBV6-2/TRBV6-3; d_call: TRBD2; cdr3_aa: CASSYPTWTSGSYSGGNEQFF; cdr3_nt: TGTGCCAGCAGTTACCCTACTTGGACTAGCGGGAGCTACTCCGGGGGCAATGAGCAGTTCTTC
clone_size: .; j_call: TRBJ1-6; v_call: TRBV13; d_call: .; cdr3_aa: CASRKNTNNSPLHF; cdr3_nt: TGTGCCAGCAGGAAAAACACAAATAATTCACCCCTCCACTTT
clone_size: .; j_call: TRBJ1-2; v_call: TRBV6-5; d_call: TRBD1; cdr3_aa: CASSQDRNYGYTF; cdr3_nt: TGTGCCAGCAGCCAGGACAGGAATTATGGCTACACCTTC
clone_size: .; j_call: TRBJ2-7; v_call: TRBV5-1; d_call: TRBD2; cdr3_aa: CASSLGSSGSSYEQYF; cdr3_nt: TGCGCCAGCAGCTTGGGATCTAGCGGGAGTTCTTACGAGCAGTACTTC
clone_size: .; j_call: TRBJ1-2; v_call: TRBV6-5; d_call: TRBD1; cdr3_aa: CASSLGQSTYGYTF; cdr3_nt: TGTGCCAGCAGTTTGGGACAGAGTACGTATGGCTACACCTTC
clone_size: .; j_call: TRBJ2-2; v_call: TRBV11-2; d_call: TRBD2; cdr3_aa: CASSPRRAGGTGRTGELFF; cdr3_nt: TGTGCCAGCAGCCCCCGACGAGCGGGAGGCACCGGGCGGACCGGGGAGCTGTTTTTT
clone_size: .; j_call: TRBJ2-1; v_call: TRBV19; d_call: TRBD1; cdr3_aa: CAAGTGLIAEQFF; cdr3_nt: TGTGCCGCCGGGACAGGGTTGATAGCTGAGCAGTTCTTC
clone_size: .; j_call: TRBJ2-7; v_call: TRBV29-1; d_call: .; cdr3_aa: CSVEDIQGLHEQYF; cdr3_nt: TGCAGCGTTGAAGATATACAGGGTCTGCACGAGCAGTACTTC
clone_size: .; j_call: TRBJ1-6; v_call: TRBV7-7; d_call: TRBD1; cdr3_aa: CASSRDRNSPLHF; cdr3_nt: TGTGCCAGCAGCCGGGACAGAAATTCACCCCTCCACTTT
clone_size: .; j_call: TRBJ2-1; v_call: TRBV27; d_call: TRBD2; cdr3_aa: CASSLFAGGWNNEQFF; cdr3_nt: TGTGCCAGCAGTTTATTTGCGGGAGGGTGGAACAATGAGCAGTTCTTC
clone_size: once; j_call: TRBJ2-7; v_call: TRBV11-2; d_call: .; cdr3_aa: CASSLTGGKYEQYF; cdr3_nt: TGTGCCAGCAGCTTAACCGGAGGAAAATACGAGCAGTACTTC
clone_size: .; j_call: TRBJ1-6; v_call: TRBV19; d_call: TRBD1; cdr3_aa: CASRNDRVNSPLHF; cdr3_nt: TGTGCCAGTAGAAACGACAGGGTTAATTCACCCCTCCACTTT
clone_size: .; j_call: TRBJ2-7; v_call: TRBV10-3; d_call: TRBD1; cdr3_aa: CAISGTGGASDEQYF; cdr3_nt: TGTGCCATCAGTGGGACAGGGGGCGCCTCGGACGAGCAGTACTTC
clone_size: .; j_call: TRBJ1-1; v_call: TRBV12-3/TRBV12-4; d_call: .; cdr3_aa: CASSLALGREAFF; cdr3_nt: TGTGCCAGCAGTTTAGCGCTAGGGAGGGAAGCTTTCTTT
clone_size: once; j_call: TRBJ2-7; v_call: TRBV30; d_call: .; cdr3_aa: CAWSLAYEQYF; cdr3_nt: TGTGCCTGGAGTTTAGCCTACGAGCAGTACTTC
clone_size: .; j_call: TRBJ2-7; v_call: TRBV4-1; d_call: TRBD1; cdr3_aa: CASSQHFQPGQVAYEQYF; cdr3_nt: TGCGCCAGCAGCCAACACTTCCAACCCGGACAGGTAGCCTACGAGCAGTACTTC
clone_size: .; j_call: TRBJ2-1; v_call: TRBV4-2; d_call: TRBD2; cdr3_aa: CASSQEGLAGGYNEQFF; cdr3_nt: TGTGCCAGCAGCCAAGAAGGGCTAGCGGGAGGGTACAATGAGCAGTTCTTC
clone_size: .; j_call: TRBJ1-1; v_call: TRBV7-3; d_call: .; cdr3_aa: CASSLTGQMNTEAFF; cdr3_nt: TGTGCCAGCAGCTTAACTGGACAGATGAACACTGAAGCTTTCTTT
clone_size: .; j_call: TRBJ2-1; v_call: TRBV3-1/TRBV3-2; d_call: .; cdr3_aa: CASSLKGGEQFF; cdr3_nt: TGTGCCAGCAGTCTAAAGGGCGGGGAGCAGTTCTTC
clone_size: .; j_call: TRBJ2-1; v_call: TRBV5-1; d_call: .; cdr3_aa: CASRRTLNEQFF; cdr3_nt: TGCGCCAGCAGAAGGACTCTCAATGAGCAGTTCTTC
clone_size: .; j_call: TRBJ2-7; v_call: TRBV7-2; d_call: TRBD2; cdr3_aa: CASSSGLAGDHEQYF; cdr3_nt: TGTGCCAGCAGCTCCGGACTAGCGGGGGACCACGAGCAGTACTTC
clone_size: .; j_call: TRBJ1-1; v_call: TRBV6-5; d_call: .; cdr3_aa: CASSLGSNTEAFF; cdr3_nt: TGTGCCAGCAGTTTAGGGAGTAACACTGAAGCTTTCTTT
clone_size: .; j_call: TRBJ2-3; v_call: TRBV7-3; d_call: TRBD2; cdr3_aa: CASSSILGTSGSGDTQYF; cdr3_nt: TGTGCCAGCAGCTCCATCCTGGGGACTAGCGGGAGTGGAGATACGCAGTATTTT